This passage covers 17 T cell receptor beta chains from one sample sequenced in a study of chemoradiotherapy in HPV16-positive cancers. This table comes from immunoSEQ multiplex PCR, and its TCRdb copy is limited to in-frame clones, with some not included. The table includes tens of thousands of clones, just under 80% detected once. This specimen consisted of blood, obtained from a patient who underwent chemoradiotherapy. The receptors here all came from a human donor with HPV-associated anogenital cancer.

V is TRBV9 and J is TRBJ2-5, with TRBD2 as a possible D gene (5 bases). The CDR3 contains 14 residues. Trimming cost V 6 bases and J 3 bases, with 15 bases left between them. Germline CDR1 reads SGDLS; CDR2 reads YYNGEE. CDR3 coding DNA: TGTGCCAGCAACCGTGAGGGTCAGGAAGAGACCCAGTACTTC. It codes for CASNREGQEETQYF. Combining the CDR3 with reference TRBV9 and TRBJ2-5 gives the whole variable domain DSGVTQTPKHLITATGQRVTLRCSPRSGDLSVYWYQQSLDQGLQFLIQYYNGEERAKGNILERFSAQQFPDLHSELNLSSLELGDSALYFCASNREGQEETQYFGPGTRLLVL.

The chain combines TRBV4-1 with TRBJ2-5; TRBD2 agrees at 16 bases. V lost 3 bases to trimming and J lost 5 bases; unmatched junction nucleotides: 3. In germline, CDR1 is MGHRA, CDR2 YSYEKL. The CDR3 sequence is 16 residues long. The CDR3 here is CASSQGTSGGDETQYF. CDR3 nucleotides: TGCGCCAGCAGCCAGGGGACTAGCGGGGGGGATGAGACCCAGTACTTC.

The chain couples TRBV5-1 to TRBJ1-1; TRBD1 matches at 8 bases. Germline CDR1 is SGHRS and CDR2 is YFSETQ. CDR3 length equals 14 residues. V lost 4 bases, J lost 6 bases, and 8 bases stayed unmatched. The CDR3 DNA reads as TGCGCCAGCAGCGCCCCCCAGGGGGCCCCTGAAGCTTTCTTT. It codes for CASSAPQGAPEAFF.

This clone was observed once. The gene calls are TRBV4-3 and TRBJ1-1; D is ambiguous. The CDR3 contains 14 residues. The V end lost 2 bases, the J end lost 2 bases, and 9 bases lay between the germline ends. Germline V gives CDR1 LGHNA, CDR2 YSLEER. The CDR3 region is CASSQRTVNTEAFF. The DNA for the CDR3 is TGCGCCAGCAGCCAAAGGACGGTTAACACTGAAGCTTTCTTT.

The V call is TRBV5-6, the J call TRBJ2-1; D not resolved. This CDR3 spans 15 amino acids. Looked up from germline, CDR1 is SGHDT and CDR2 is YYEEEE. Trimming shortened V by 3 bases and J by 0 bases, and 10 bases separated the two germline ends. CDR3 bases: TGTGCCAGCAGCTGGGTGGCGAGCTCCTACAATGAGCAGTTCTTC. This translates into CASSWVASSYNEQFF.

The rearrangement uses TRBV6-6 and TRBJ2-5, with 11 bases matching TRBD2. CDR1 and CDR2 (germline): MNHNY, SVGAGI (reference sequence). The CDR3 contains 16 residues. The trim removed 7 bases at V and 3 bases at J, leaving 10 bases unmatched. CDR3 amino acids: CASKGWGLAEEETQYF. As DNA, the CDR3 is TGTGCCAGCAAAGGGTGGGGACTAGCGGAAGAAGAGACCCAGTACTTC.

The chain combines TRBV4-1 with TRBJ2-1, with unresolved D. The ends were cut back, 1 base at V and 0 bases at J, with 1 base in the middle. CDR1 is MGHRA and CDR2 is YSYEKL in the germline V gene. The CDR3 is 13 amino acids. The CDR3 DNA follows: TGCGCCAGCAGCCAAGTCTCCTACAATGAGCAGTTCTTC. This gives the protein CASSQVSYNEQFF.

The chain couples TRBV7-7 to TRBJ2-2; TRBD1 is a possible D gene (5 bases). V lost 5 bases and J lost 6, with 28 bases in between. This CDR3 is 19 amino acids long. Germline V CDR1 and CDR2: SSHAT, FNYEAQ (reference sequence). Written as DNA, the CDR3 is TGTGCCAGCAGCGACTCAGTACAGGACGACTTAATTGGGTCCGGGGAGCTGTTTTTT. This gives the protein CASSDSVQDDLIGSGELFF.

This clone was detected only once. The CDR3 nucleotides are TGCGCCAGCAGCTCGACTGGGTCCTCTGGGGCCAACGTCCTGACTTTC. Translated, it gives CASSSTGSSGANVLTF. The rearrangement links TRBV5-1 to TRBJ2-6; D is undetermined. The V gene lost 3 bases and the J gene lost 0 bases, with 10 bases spanning the gap. CDR1 is SGHRS and CDR2 is YFSETQ in the germline V gene. This CDR3 is built from 16 residues.

This chain's CDR3 is CASRGGTRGEEETQYF. CDR3 DNA sequence: TGTGCCAGCAGGGGAGGGACGCGGGGGGAGGAAGAGACCCAGTACTTC. The rearrangement joins TRBV7-8 to TRBJ2-5; 8 nucleotides line up with TRBD2. The CDR3 extends over 16 amino acids. Germline loops: CDR1 SGHVS, CDR2 FQNEAQ. The trim removed 6 bases at V and 3 bases at J, leaving 12 bases unmatched.

This chain connects TRBV10-3 to TRBJ1-2; TRBD1 matches at 8 bases. CDR3 length: 15 amino acids. The ends lost 2 bases at V and 6 bases at J; junction bases unmatched: 8. Germline V lookup: CDR1 ENHRY, CDR2 SYGVKD. CDR3 nucleotide sequence: TGTGCCATCAGTGAGCCAGCAGGGGGCAACGATGGCTACACCTTC. Protein sequence: CAISEPAGGNDGYTF.

V usage is TRBV10-2 and J usage is TRBJ2-3; 8 bases agree with TRBD2. The CDR3 has 14 amino acids. In germline, CDR1 is WSHSY, CDR2 SAAADI. The trim removed 8 bases at V and 6 bases at J, leaving 10 bases unmatched. CDR3 region: CASRMAGGTDTQYF. The DNA of the CDR3 is TGCGCCAGCCGGATGGCGGGGGGAACCGATACGCAGTATTTT.

This clone was seen a handful of times. The chain combines TRBV7-9 with TRBJ2-1; D uncertain. CDR3 length: 13 residues. Per the germline V gene, CDR1 is SEHNR and CDR2 is FQNEAQ (reference sequence). Trimming left V 8 bases short and J 2 bases short, with 10 bases between. For the CDR3, the DNA is TGTGCCAGCTGTGTTGCGGCCTACAATGAGCAGTTCTTC. Translating it yields CASCVAAYNEQFF.

The chain carries TRBV30 and TRBJ2-2; the match to TRBD2 covers 7 bases. CDR1 GTSNPN and CDR2 SVGIG come from the germline V gene (reference sequence). The CDR3 is 14 amino acids. Trimming took 3 bases from V and 4 from J; bases not matched to a gene: 5. DNA of the CDR3: TGTGCCTGGAGCGGGAGCGGGACCACCGGGGAGCTGTTTTTT. Residues: CAWSGSGTTGELFF.

V usage is TRBV5-1 and J usage is TRBJ2-5, with D possibly TRBD1 on 6 matching bases. The germline gives CDR1 SGHRS, CDR2 YFSETQ. V lost 7 bases to trimming and J lost 1 base, with 11 bases between them. The CDR3 is made up of 13 amino acids. The chain's CDR3 is CASGQGSQETQYF. Written as DNA, the CDR3 is TGCGCCAGCGGCCAGGGGTCCCAAGAGACCCAGTACTTC.

J is TRBJ1-4 and V is TRBV5-1; a possible D gene is TRBD1 (6 bases). Trimming cost V 4 bases and J 8 bases, with 24 bases left between them. Germline-derived CDR1 and CDR2 are SGHRS and YFSETQ. The CDR3 has 17 residues. The CDR3 is CASSLEIAGARGEKLFF. CDR3 bases: TGCGCCAGCAGCCTTGAGATAGCGGGGGCGCGAGGGGAAAAACTGTTTTTT. The full variable domain, with the rest looked up from reference TRBV5-1 and TRBJ1-4, is KAGVTQTPRYLIKTRGQQVTLSCSPISGHRSVSWYQQTPGQGLQFLFEYFSETQRNKGNFPGRFSGRQFSNSRSEMNVSTLELGDSALYLCASSLEIAGARGEKLFFGSGTQLSVL.

The rearrangement joins TRBV19 to TRBJ1-4, with D perhaps TRBD1 (6 bases). V lost 7 bases, J lost 0 bases, and 15 bases lay in between. The CDR3 covers 16 residues. Germline V CDR1 and CDR2: LNHDA, SQIVND (reference sequence). The CDR3 DNA sequence: TGTGCCAGTAATGATCCCGGGGGCACAACTAATGAAAAACTGTTTTTT. Its translation is CASNDPGGTTNEKLFF.